The 14 T cell receptor beta chains below come from one sample, sequenced in a study of blood T cells in healthy people across ages. Combining a sample-barcoded 5' primer with a J-beta primer mix, a second PCR ran for about 7 to 11 cycles. MiXCR, applied by TCRdb to the 5' RACE reads, yields one record per CDR3 protein. The table has about 930,000 distinct CDR3 sequences, 25% to 35% seen once. This sample was shared with a second study, whose subject was T cells of mothers and their children.

The material sequenced was blood. All receptors come from a woman in her forties in good health.

In the case of this clonotype: A single base separates this from a much larger clone, so it may be a read error. V and J are TRBV12-3 or TRBV12-4 and TRBJ2-1; TRBD2 matches at 8 bases. The CDR3 consists of 14 residues. After removal of 3 bases from V and 6 bases from J, the junction contained 4 bases not matched to a gene. In DNA, the CDR3 is TGTGCCAGCAGTTTCCGGGAGGGAGGCAATGAGCAGTTCTTC. The encoded protein is CASSFREGGNEQFF.

This clonotype came up a few times. The chain is built from TRBV11-2 and TRBJ2-4; D possibly corresponds to TRBD2 (6 bases). The J call may be faulty, since TRBJ2-5 better matches the DNA end. Germline CDR1 SGHAT, CDR2 FQNNGV. This CDR3 spans 15 amino acids. In nucleotides, the CDR3 is TGTGCCAGCAGGCTTGGAGGGAACTCGCTGGAGACCCAGTACTTC. It translates to CASRLGGNSLETQYF.

With respect to this clonotype: Its ends do not fully match the called genes, so a read error is possible. The genes are TRBV9 and TRBJ1-2; D unclear. Germline V gene data show CDR1 as SGDLS and CDR2 as YYNGEE. There are 14 residues in the CDR3. In nucleotides, the CDR3 is TGTGTCAGCAGCCCCCACCCCACCTCCTATGGCTACACCTTC. It specifies CVSSPHPTSYGYTF.

This clonotype was seen a handful of times. The chain joins TRBV6-5 to TRBJ2-5; D not resolved. Trimming pared 6 bases from V and 3 bases from J, leaving 8 bases between. CDR3 size: 12 residues. Germline V gives CDR1 MNHEY, CDR2 SVGAGI. CDR3 sequence (DNA): TGTGCCAGCAGCCAAAGGAAAGAGACCCAGTACTTC. Translation: CASSQRKETQYF.

This clonotype was found once. Possible read error: a much larger clone is one base away. This chain connects TRBV5-5 to TRBJ2-1, with 11 bases fitting TRBD2. Germline CDR1 and CDR2: SGHKS and YYEKEE (reference sequence). The CDR3 consists of 16 residues. CDR3 nucleotides: TGTGCCGGCAGCTTGGCCCTAGCGGGGGGCTACAATGAGCAGTTCTTC. Its protein is CAGSLALAGGYNEQFF.

The gene calls are TRBV30 and TRBJ2-4, with D tentatively TRBD2 (5 bases). The CDR3 loop spans 11 amino acids. CDR1 is GTSNPN and CDR2 is SVGIG in the germline V gene (reference sequence). V was pared by 3 bases and J by 7 bases, with 7 bases between. CDR3 in amino acids: CAWSGVNIQYF. For the CDR3, the DNA is TGTGCCTGGAGCGGGGTGAACATTCAGTACTTC.

This clonotype has a handful of counts. The chain uses TRBV15 and TRBJ2-7; 8 bases are a match to TRBD1. Trimming at V came to 0 bases and at J to 3 bases, leaving 7 bases not matched to a gene. This CDR3 is built from 16 residues. The germline CDR1 and CDR2 sequences are LNHNV and YYDKDF (reference sequence). The CDR3 DNA sequence: TGTGCCACCAGCAGAGACCTGACAGGGGAGAACTACGAGCAGTACTTC. Translation gives CATSRDLTGENYEQYF.

This clonotype has a handful of counts. The chain has TRBV5-1 and TRBJ2-6, with 8 bases aligning to TRBD1. Germline V gene sequence: CDR1 SGHRS, CDR2 YFSETQ. V gave up 1 base and J gave up 4 bases; unmatched junction bases: 7. This CDR3 region has 17 residues. For the CDR3, the DNA is TGCGCCAGCAGCTTGACGGCAGGGGGCACAGGGGCCAACGTCCTGACTTTC. Protein sequence: CASSLTAGGTGANVLTF.

This clonotype was seen a few times. The chain is built from TRBV2 and TRBJ2-5; TRBD2 matches at 8 bases. Looked up from germline, CDR1 is SNHLY and CDR2 is FYNNEI. The CDR3 sequence is 18 residues long. Unmatched junction bases numbered 13, after V lost 2 bases and J lost 2 bases. CDR3 sequence reads: CASSERRTSWGSQETQYF. The CDR3 bases are TGTGCCAGCAGTGAAAGACGGACTAGCTGGGGGAGTCAAGAGACCCAGTACTTC.

J is TRBJ2-7 and V is TRBV5-1, with 10 bases that match TRBD2. The CDR3 has 16 residues. In germline, CDR1 is SGHRS, CDR2 YFSETQ. V lost 0 bases to trimming and J lost 0 bases; unmatched junction nucleotides: 3. In DNA form, the CDR3 reads TGCGCCAGCAGCTTGGAAGCTAGCGGGAGCTCCTACGAGCAGTACTTC. Its protein is CASSLEASGSSYEQYF.

The CDR3 DNA sequence: TGCAGTGCTAGAGATCCAAGGGGGGGGGGCTTGGATGAGCAGTACTTC. It is translated as CSARDPRGGGLDEQYF. The chain uses TRBV20-1 and TRBJ2-4; D may be TRBD2 (7 bases). Trimming took 0 bases from V and 13 from J, leaving 25 bases between them. The germline CDR1 and CDR2 sequences are DFQATT and SNEGSKA (reference sequence). This CDR3 is 16 amino acids long.

The chain employs TRBV7-2 and TRBJ2-7, with unresolved D. This CDR3 has 16 amino acids. V lost 5 bases to trimming and J lost 0 bases, with 17 bases between them. CDR1 and CDR2 from the germline V gene are SGHTA and FQGNSA. CDR3 nucleotide sequence: TGTGCCAGCAGCCCCCGCGGCGGTCCAAGCTCCTACGAGCAGTACTTC. Translation: CASSPRGGPSSYEQYF.

This clonotype was recorded at least ten times. This chain connects TRBV20-1 to TRBJ2-5; TRBD2 aligns across 9 bases. Germline loops: CDR1 DFQATT, CDR2 SNEGSKA (reference sequence). The length of the CDR3 is 16 residues. V lost 6 bases and J lost 1; bases outside the gene matches: 12. CDR3 sequence: CSARSAGAGGQETQYF. DNA of the CDR3: TGCAGTGCGCGGTCCGCTGGAGCGGGGGGCCAAGAGACCCAGTACTTC.

Notes on this clonotype: This may arise from a read error, as a much more abundant clone is one base away. The chain is built from TRBV29-1 and TRBJ2-1, with TRBD2 matching over 10 bases. TRBJ2-7 matches the DNA end more closely, so the J call is doubtful. CDR1 and CDR2 (germline): SQVTM, ANQGSEA. The CDR3 length is 14 residues. Here the CDR3 DNA reads TGCAGCGTTGGCGAGCGGGGGGGATCCAATGAGCAGTACTTC. Amino acids: CSVGERGGSNEQYF.